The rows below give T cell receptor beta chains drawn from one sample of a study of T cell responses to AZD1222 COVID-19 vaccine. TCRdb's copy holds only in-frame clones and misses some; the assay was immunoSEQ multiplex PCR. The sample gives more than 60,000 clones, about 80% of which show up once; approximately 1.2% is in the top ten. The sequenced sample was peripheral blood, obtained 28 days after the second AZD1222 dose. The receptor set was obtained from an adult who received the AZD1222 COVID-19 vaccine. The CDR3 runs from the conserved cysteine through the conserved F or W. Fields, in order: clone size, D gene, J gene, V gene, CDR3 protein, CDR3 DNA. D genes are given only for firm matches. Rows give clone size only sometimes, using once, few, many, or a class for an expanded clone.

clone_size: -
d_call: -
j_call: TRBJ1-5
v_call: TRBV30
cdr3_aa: CAWSVTGGNQPQHF
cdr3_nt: TGTGCCTGGAGTGTCACGGGTGGCAATCAGCCCCAGCATTTT

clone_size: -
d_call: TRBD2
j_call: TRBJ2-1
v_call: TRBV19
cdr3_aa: CASSIASGRSSYNEQFF
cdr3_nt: TGTGCCAGTAGTATAGCTAGCGGGAGGAGCTCCTACAATGAGCAGTTCTTC

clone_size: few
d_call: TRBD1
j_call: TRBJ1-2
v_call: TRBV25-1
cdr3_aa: CASRRGTDYGYTF
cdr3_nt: TGTGCCAGCAGGCGCGGGACAGATTATGGCTACACCTTC

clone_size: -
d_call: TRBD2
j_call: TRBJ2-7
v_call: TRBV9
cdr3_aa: CASSVGTSGNYEQYF
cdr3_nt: TGTGCCAGCAGCGTGGGGACTAGCGGCAACTACGAGCAGTACTTC

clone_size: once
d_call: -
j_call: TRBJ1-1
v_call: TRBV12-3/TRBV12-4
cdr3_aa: CASRLTGNTEAFF
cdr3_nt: TGTGCCAGCAGACTAACAGGGAACACTGAAGCTTTCTTT

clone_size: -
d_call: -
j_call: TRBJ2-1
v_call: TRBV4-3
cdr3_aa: CASSQDTGEAWGQFF
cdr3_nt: TGCGCCAGCAGCCAGGATACAGGGGAGGCGTGGGGGCAGTTCTTC

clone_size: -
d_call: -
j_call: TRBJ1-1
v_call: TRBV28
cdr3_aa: CASSWTGMNTEAFF
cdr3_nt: TGTGCCAGCAGTTGGACGGGTATGAACACTGAAGCTTTCTTT

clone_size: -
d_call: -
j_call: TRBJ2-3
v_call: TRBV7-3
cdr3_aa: CASSWGLATDTQYF
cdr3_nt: TGTGCCAGCAGCTGGGGACTGGCCACAGATACGCAGTATTTT

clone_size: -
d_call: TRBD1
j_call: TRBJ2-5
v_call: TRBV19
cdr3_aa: CASSIGTPGTGGPLETQYF
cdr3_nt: TGTGCCAGTAGTATTGGGACTCCAGGGACAGGGGGACCGCTAGAGACCCAGTACTTC

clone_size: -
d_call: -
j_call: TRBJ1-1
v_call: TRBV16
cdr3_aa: CASSQWVGTEAFF
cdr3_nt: TGTGCCAGCAGCCAATGGGTAGGGACTGAAGCTTTCTTT

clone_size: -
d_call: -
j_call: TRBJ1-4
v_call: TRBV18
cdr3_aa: CASSPVSQHSEKLFF
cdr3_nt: TGTGCCAGCTCACCAGTGAGTCAGCATAGTGAAAAACTGTTTTTT

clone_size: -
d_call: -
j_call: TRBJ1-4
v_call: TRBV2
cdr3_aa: CASSEGTSAKKLFF
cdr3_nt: TGTGCCAGCAGTGAAGGGACGTCGGCAAAAAAACTGTTTTTT

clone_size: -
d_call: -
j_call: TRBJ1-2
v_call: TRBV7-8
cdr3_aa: CASSLGSGPNYGYTF
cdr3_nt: TGTGCCAGCAGCTTAGGTTCAGGGCCAAACTATGGCTACACCTTC

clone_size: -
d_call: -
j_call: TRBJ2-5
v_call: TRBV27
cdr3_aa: CASSFAPGGETQYF
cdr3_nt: TGTGCCAGCAGTTTTGCACCCGGGGGAGAGACCCAGTACTTC

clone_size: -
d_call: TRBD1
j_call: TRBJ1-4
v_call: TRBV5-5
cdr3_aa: CASGTGLYSEKLFF
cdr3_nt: TGTGCCAGCGGGACAGGGCTATATAGTGAAAAACTGTTTTTT

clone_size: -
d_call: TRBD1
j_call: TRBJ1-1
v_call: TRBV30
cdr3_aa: CAFDRGQRNTEAFF
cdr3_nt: TGTGCCTTTGACAGGGGGCAGAGGAACACTGAAGCTTTCTTT

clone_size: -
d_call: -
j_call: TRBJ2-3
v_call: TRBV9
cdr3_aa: CASSPQVPSSTDTQYF
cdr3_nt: TGTGCCAGCAGCCCACAGGTTCCCTCTAGCACAGATACGCAGTATTTT

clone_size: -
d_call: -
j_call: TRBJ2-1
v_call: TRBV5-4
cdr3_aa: CASRTDSYNEQFF
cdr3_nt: TGTGCCAGCAGGACGGACAGCTACAATGAGCAGTTCTTC

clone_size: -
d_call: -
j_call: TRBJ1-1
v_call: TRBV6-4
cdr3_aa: CASSEQVNTEAFF
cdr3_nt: TGTGCCAGCAGTGAGCAAGTGAACACTGAAGCTTTCTTT

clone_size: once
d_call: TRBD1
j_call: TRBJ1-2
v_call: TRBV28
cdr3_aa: CASRLTATGIGYGYTF
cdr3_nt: TGTGCCAGCAGGTTAACCGCGACAGGGATTGGCTATGGCTACACCTTC

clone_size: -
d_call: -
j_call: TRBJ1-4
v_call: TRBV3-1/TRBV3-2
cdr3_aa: CASSHLGTTNEKLFF
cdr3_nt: TGTGCCAGCAGCCATTTGGGGACCACTAATGAAAAACTGTTTTTT

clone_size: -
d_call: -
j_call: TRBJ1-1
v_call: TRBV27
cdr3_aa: CASSSSRVNTEAFF
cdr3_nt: TGTGCCAGCAGTTCCTCTCGAGTTAACACTGAAGCTTTCTTT

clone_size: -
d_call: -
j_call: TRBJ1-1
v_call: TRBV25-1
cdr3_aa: CASSETGPNTEAFF
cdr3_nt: TGTGCCAGCAGTGAAACAGGACCCAACACTGAAGCTTTCTTT

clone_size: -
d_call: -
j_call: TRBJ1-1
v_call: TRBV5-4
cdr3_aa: CASSPPGNTEAFF
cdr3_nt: TGTGCCAGCAGCCCCCCGGGAAACACTGAAGCTTTCTTT

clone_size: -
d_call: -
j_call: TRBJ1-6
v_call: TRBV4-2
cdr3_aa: CASSQESMPRSPLHF
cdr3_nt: TGTGCCAGCAGCCAAGAGAGTATGCCGCGATCACCCCTCCACTTT

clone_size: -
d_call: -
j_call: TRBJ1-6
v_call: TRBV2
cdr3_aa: CASSERGLLHSPLHF
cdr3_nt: TGTGCCAGCAGTGAACGGGGACTATTACATTCACCCCTCCACTTT

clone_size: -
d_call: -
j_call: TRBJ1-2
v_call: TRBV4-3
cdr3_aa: CASSHREGSNYGYTF
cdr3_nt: TGCGCCAGCAGCCATAGGGAGGGGTCTAACTATGGCTACACCTTC

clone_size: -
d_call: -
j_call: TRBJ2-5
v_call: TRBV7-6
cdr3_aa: CASSQPRGSQETQYF
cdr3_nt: TGTGCCAGCAGCCAACCCCGGGGGTCCCAAGAGACCCAGTACTTC

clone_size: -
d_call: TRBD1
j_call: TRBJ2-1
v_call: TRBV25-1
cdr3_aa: CASSEYRGTGVRNEQFF
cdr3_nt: TGTGCCAGCAGTGAATATAGGGGGACAGGGGTTCGCAATGAGCAGTTCTTC

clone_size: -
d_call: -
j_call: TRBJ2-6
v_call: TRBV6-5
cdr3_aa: CASSYFSSGANVLTF
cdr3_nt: TGTGCCAGCAGTTACTTTAGCTCTGGGGCCAACGTCCTGACTTTC

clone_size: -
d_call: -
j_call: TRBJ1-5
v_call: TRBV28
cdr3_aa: CASRTDFWNQPQHF
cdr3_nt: TGTGCCAGCAGAACCGACTTCTGGAATCAGCCCCAGCATTTT

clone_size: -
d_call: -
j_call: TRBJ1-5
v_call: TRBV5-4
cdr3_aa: CASSLGGSSNQPQHF
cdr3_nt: TGTGCCAGCAGCTTGGGGGGGTCTAGCAATCAGCCCCAGCATTTT

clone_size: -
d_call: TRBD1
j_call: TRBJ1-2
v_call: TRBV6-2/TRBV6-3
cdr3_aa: CASSRTGGGYGYTF
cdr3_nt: TGTGCCAGCAGTCGGACAGGGGGAGGCTATGGCTACACCTTC

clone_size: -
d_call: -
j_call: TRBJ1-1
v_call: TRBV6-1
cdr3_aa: CASSERRVMNTEAFF
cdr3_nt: TGTGCCAGCAGTGAAAGGAGGGTTATGAACACTGAAGCTTTCTTT

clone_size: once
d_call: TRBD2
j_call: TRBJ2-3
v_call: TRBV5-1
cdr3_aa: CASSPGLAGGTDTQYF
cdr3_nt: TGCGCCAGCAGCCCGGGACTAGCGGGAGGCACAGATACGCAGTATTTT

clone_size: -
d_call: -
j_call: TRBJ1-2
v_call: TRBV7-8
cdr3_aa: CASSLDLRNRPEERGYTF
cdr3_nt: TGTGCCAGCAGCTTAGATCTTCGTAATCGCCCAGAGGAGCGAGGCTACACCTTC

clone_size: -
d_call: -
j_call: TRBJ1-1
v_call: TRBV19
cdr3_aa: CASSFRGRAEAFF
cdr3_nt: TGTGCCAGTAGTTTCAGGGGTAGGGCTGAAGCTTTCTTT

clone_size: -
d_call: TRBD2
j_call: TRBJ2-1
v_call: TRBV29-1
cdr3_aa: CSVLHGALAGANEQFF
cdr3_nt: TGCAGCGTTCTCCATGGGGCTCTAGCGGGAGCCAATGAGCAGTTCTTC